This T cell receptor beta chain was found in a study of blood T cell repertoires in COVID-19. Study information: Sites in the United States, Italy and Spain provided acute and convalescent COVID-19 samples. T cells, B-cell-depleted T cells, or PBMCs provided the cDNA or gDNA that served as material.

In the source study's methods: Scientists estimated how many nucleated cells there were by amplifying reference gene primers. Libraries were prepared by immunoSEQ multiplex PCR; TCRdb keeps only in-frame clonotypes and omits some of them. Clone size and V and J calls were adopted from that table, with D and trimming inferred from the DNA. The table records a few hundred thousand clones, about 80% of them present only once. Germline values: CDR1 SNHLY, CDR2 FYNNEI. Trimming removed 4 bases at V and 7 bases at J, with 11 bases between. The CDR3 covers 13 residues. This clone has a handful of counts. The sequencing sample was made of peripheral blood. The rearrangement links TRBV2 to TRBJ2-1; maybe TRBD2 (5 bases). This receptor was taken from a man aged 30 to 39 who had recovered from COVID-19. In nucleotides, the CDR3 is TGTGCCAGCAGTGCTTGGAGGCTTAATGAGCAGTTCTTC. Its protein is CASSAWRLNEQFF.